Sequencing of this T cell receptor beta chain was carried out in a study of early T cells in non-severe SARS-CoV-2 infection. Study-wide background: Bulk RNA from unsorted whole blood was sequenced; chains were unpaired.

TCRdb independently ran MiXCR on the 5' RACE reads; one entry per CDR3 protein. This table has roughly 100,000 distinct CDR3 sequences, about an eighth appearing once. This CDR3 contains 20 residues. Per germline, CDR1 SGHTA and CDR2 FQGNSA. J was trimmed by 0 bases and V by 5 bases; bases with no gene match: 16. This clonotype was picked up a small number of times. This TCR derives from an adult who was a healthcare worker with PCR-confirmed SARS-CoV-2 infection or an uninfected control (not recorded which). The source material was whole blood, sampled at baseline. This sequence joins TRBV7-2 and TRBJ1-4; 9 bases line up with TRBD1. DNA for the CDR3: TGTGCCAGCAGCCTATCCATTCCCGGGACAGGGACTACAACTAATGAAAAACTGTTTTTT. It is translated as CASSLSIPGTGTTTNEKLFF. Full variable domain (rest looked up from reference TRBV7-2 and TRBJ1-4): GAGVSQSPSNKVTEKGKDVELRCDPISGHTALYWYRQSLGQGLEFLIYFQGNSAPDKSGLPSDRFSAERTGGSVSTLTIQRTQQEDSAVYLCASSLSIPGTGTTTNEKLFFGSGTQLSVL.